Below are 26 T cell receptor beta chains sequenced from a single sample in a study of blood T cell repertoires in COVID-19. Generated by immunoSEQ multiplex PCR, the TCRdb table keeps only in-frame clones and is missing some. In the table there are 100,000 to 150,000 clones, around 81% of which are singletons. The specimen was peripheral blood. The receptors originated from a man between 25 and 39 years old with COVID-19, enrolled during active disease.

This clone was seen once. This rearrangement joins TRBV18 to TRBJ1-4, with D possibly matching TRBD1 (5 bases). CDR3 size: 16 residues. The germline V gene encodes CDR1 KGHSH and CDR2 LQKENI. V lost 3 bases, J lost 2 bases, and 13 bases lay in between. The CDR3 region has the DNA TGTGCCAGCTCACCCCAAGAGACAGCTACTAATGAAAAACTGTTTTTT. It yields the protein CASSPQETATNEKLFF.

The rearrangement joins TRBV2 to TRBJ2-7; TRBD1 matches at 7 bases. Germline assignment: CDR1 SNHLY and CDR2 FYNNEI. CDR3 length equals 13 residues. V dropped 6 bases and J dropped 4; count of bases not matched to a gene: 6. CDR3 nucleotides: TGTGCCAGCAGGTGGACAGGCCGATACGAGCAGTACTTC. It specifies CASRWTGRYEQYF. The full variable domain, its missing parts supplied by reference TRBV2 and TRBJ2-7, is EPEVTQTPSHQVTQMGQEVILRCVPISNHLYFYWYRQILGQKVEFLVSFYNNEISEKSEIFDDQFSVERPDGSNFTLKIRSTKLEDSAMYFCASRWTGRYEQYFGPGTRLTVT.

The V gene is TRBV4-3, the J gene TRBJ1-3; no reliable D call. V was clipped by 0 bases and J by 0 bases, with 9 bases between them. Germline V gene lookup returns CDR1 LGHNA and CDR2 YSLEER. CDR3 length: 16 residues. The CDR3 DNA sequence: TGCGCCAGCAGCCAAGATCGCAGGCCCTCTGGAAACACCATATATTTT. Its translation is CASSQDRRPSGNTIYF.

The genes are TRBV30 and TRBJ2-7; weak D call: TRBD1 (5 bases). The CDR3 totals 13 residues. V was cut by 5 bases and J by 4 bases, with 15 bases left in between. Germline CDR1 GTSNPN, CDR2 SVGIG (reference sequence). For the CDR3, the DNA is TGTGCCTGGGGACATTTCAACCGGTACGAGCAGTACTTC. Its translation is CAWGHFNRYEQYF.

This CDR3 is CASSQASGETQYF. The CDR3 nucleotides read TGCGCCAGCAGCCAGGCTTCCGGGGAGACCCAGTACTTC. The chain uses TRBV4-3 and TRBJ2-5; no definite D call. The CDR3 is 13 amino acids. CDR1 is LGHNA and CDR2 is YSLEER in the germline V gene. V lost 3 bases and J lost 5, with 10 bases in between.

The chain couples TRBV4-1 to TRBJ2-5; D possibly corresponds to TRBD2 (6 bases). CDR1 is MGHRA, CDR2 YSYEKL, per germline. Trimming removed 1 base at V and 2 bases at J, with 8 bases between. This CDR3 has 14 amino acids. The CDR3 bases are TGCGCCAGCAGCCAAGGTGGGACTCAAGAGACCCAGTACTTC. Translating it yields CASSQGGTQETQYF.

The V call is TRBV7-2, the J call TRBJ2-3; 11 bases fit TRBD2. J gave up 4 bases and V 5 bases, and 8 bases lay outside the gene matches. Germline-derived CDR1 and CDR2 are SGHTA and FQGNSA. The CDR3 sequence is 16 residues long. The CDR3 sequence is CASSPNSGGGADTQYF. The CDR3, as DNA: TGTGCCAGCAGCCCGAATAGCGGGGGGGGTGCAGATACGCAGTATTTT.

The V call is TRBV4-1, the J call TRBJ1-1, with TRBD1 identical over 7 bases. CDR1 is MGHRA and CDR2 is YSYEKL in the germline V gene. The CDR3 extends over 15 amino acids. V was pared by 1 base and J by 10 bases, with 12 bases of the junction left unmatched. CDR3 sequence (DNA): TGCGCCAGCAGCCAAGGGTTCGCCGGGACAGTAATAGCTTTCTTT. Its translation: CASSQGFAGTVIAFF.

The CDR3 DNA follows: TGTGCCAGCAGCCCGCAGGCGGGGGAGACCCAGTACTTC. Translating it yields CASSPQAGETQYF. The V gene is TRBV7-3, the J gene TRBJ2-5; D is perhaps TRBD2 (6 bases). Germline V gene data show CDR1 as SGHTA and CDR2 as FQGTGA. The ends were cut back, 5 bases at V and 5 bases at J, with 12 bases in the middle. CDR3 size: 13 residues.

The chain couples TRBV5-8 to TRBJ1-3, with unresolved D. The CDR3 loop spans 16 amino acids. Trimming stripped 2 bases from V and 0 bases from J, with 12 bases between. Germline V CDR1 and CDR2: SGHTS, YDEGEE. CDR3: CASSFEGSFSGNTIYF. The CDR3, as DNA: TGTGCCAGCAGCTTCGAGGGCTCTTTCTCTGGAAACACCATATATTTT.

The chain has TRBV7-6 and TRBJ2-1; D gene ambiguous. Deletions cut 5 bases from V and 6 bases from J, with 20 bases between. Germline V CDR1 and CDR2: SGHVS, FNYEAQ. The CDR3 spans 16 residues. The CDR3: CASSPFIYEVSNEQFF. The CDR3 DNA follows: TGTGCCAGCAGCCCATTCATTTATGAGGTTTCCAATGAGCAGTTCTTC.

The chain joins TRBV19 to TRBJ1-1; maybe TRBD1 (5 bases). Germline V gene sequence: CDR1 LNHDA, CDR2 SQIVND (reference sequence). The CDR3 is 13 residues long. The germline V and J ends were trimmed by 1 base and 5 bases, with 8 bases remaining between them. In DNA, the CDR3 is TGTGCCAGTAGTATAGGCCGGGGGACTGAAGCTTTCTTT. This sequence encodes CASSIGRGTEAFF.

V usage is TRBV2 and J usage is TRBJ1-5; perhaps TRBD1 as D (6 bases). This CDR3 region has 13 residues. V dropped 8 bases and J dropped 6 bases, with 14 bases sitting between them. Germline CDR1 SNHLY, CDR2 FYNNEI. The CDR3 nucleotides are TGTGCCAGCGATAGGGGGGGAGGTCAGCCCCAGCATTTT. It encodes CASDRGGGQPQHF.

The gene calls are TRBV19 and TRBJ1-1; D perhaps matches TRBD1 (5 bases). V lost 5 bases and J 0 bases, leaving 13 bases between the germline ends. Germline V gene lookup returns CDR1 LNHDA and CDR2 SQIVND (reference sequence). The CDR3 spans 15 residues. CDR3 residues: CASSPLDSLNTEAFF. The CDR3 nucleotides are TGTGCCAGTAGTCCCCTAGACAGCCTGAACACTGAAGCTTTCTTT.

The table lists this clone with a count of one. The chain uses TRBV9 and TRBJ2-2; tentatively, D is TRBD2 (6 bases). Germline CDR1 reads SGDLS; CDR2 reads YYNGEE. Trimming took 0 bases from V and 6 from J, leaving 12 bases between them. The CDR3 has 15 residues. The CDR3 spells CASSVVSGVAGELFF. The CDR3 bases are TGTGCCAGCAGCGTAGTTTCGGGAGTGGCCGGGGAGCTGTTTTTT.

The rearrangement joins TRBV9 to TRBJ2-3; 8 bases agree with TRBD1. The CDR3 runs 16 residues. Per germline, CDR1 SGDLS and CDR2 YYNGEE. V shed 3 bases and J 2 bases; nucleotides not matched to a gene: 8. CDR3 in DNA: TGTGCCAGCAGCGGGCCGGAGGGACAGGACACAGATACGCAGTATTTT. Translating gives CASSGPEGQDTDTQYF.

The CDR3 reads CASSLNSGRMYEQYF. The CDR3 coding sequence is TGTGCCAGCAGCTTAAATAGCGGGAGGATGTACGAGCAGTACTTC. The chain recombines TRBV7-6 with TRBJ2-7, with 10 bases aligning to TRBD2. V trimming: 2 bases; J trimming: 4 bases; junction bases outside the gene matches: 5. The CDR3 spans 15 residues. The germline V gene encodes CDR1 SGHVS and CDR2 FNYEAQ.

This sequence joins TRBV18 and TRBJ1-2, with 8 bases that match TRBD1. Germline CDR1 KGHSH, CDR2 LQKENI. The CDR3 has 17 residues. J gave up 4 bases and V 3 bases, and 13 bases lay outside the gene matches. The chain's CDR3 is CASSPITNRGDPYGYTF. For the CDR3, the DNA is TGTGCCAGCTCACCCATAACTAACAGGGGGGACCCCTATGGCTACACCTTC.

V is TRBV2 and J is TRBJ1-5; 8 nucleotides agree with TRBD1. The junction had 5 bases not matched to a gene; V was cut back by 5 bases and J by 2 bases. Germline lookup yields CDR1 SNHLY and CDR2 FYNNEI. This CDR3 has 15 amino acids. The CDR3 loop is CASSQDRAGNQPQHF. The CDR3 DNA reads TGTGCCAGCAGTCAGGACAGGGCTGGCAATCAGCCCCAGCATTTT.

In this sample, this clone turned up a few times. V usage is TRBV5-4 and J usage is TRBJ2-1; 9 nucleotides match TRBD2. The CDR3 spans 15 residues. Germline V gene sequence: CDR1 SGHNT, CDR2 YYREEE (reference sequence). After removal of 2 bases from V and 1 base from J, the junction contained 1 base not matched to a gene. CDR3 DNA: TGTGCCAGCAGCTTTCTAGCGGGGTCCTACAATGAGCAGTTCTTC. Protein product: CASSFLAGSYNEQFF.

The J gene is TRBJ1-1, the V gene TRBV6-5; D unclear. The germline V and J ends were trimmed by 8 bases and 1 base, with 11 bases remaining between them. The length of the CDR3 is 13 residues. The germline V gene encodes CDR1 MNHEY and CDR2 SVGAGI. As DNA, the CDR3 is TGTGCCAGCCACAGAGTACAGAACACTGAAGCTTTCTTT. Translation: CASHRVQNTEAFF.

The CDR3 region is CASSQATANEKLFF. Here the CDR3 DNA reads TGTGCCAGCAGCCAAGCCACGGCTAATGAAAAACTGTTTTTT. The rearrangement links TRBV4-2 to TRBJ1-4, with no clear D. Trimming took 1 base from V and 3 from J, leaving 6 bases between them. The CDR3 runs to 14 residues. The V gene's germline CDR1 is LGHNA and CDR2 YNFKEQ.

This chain joins TRBV12-5 and TRBJ1-4; 9 bases are shared with TRBD1. This CDR3 contains 15 residues. V shed 0 bases and J 5 bases; nucleotides not matched to a gene: 1. Per germline, CDR1 LGHNT and CDR2 FRNRAP. CDR3 coding DNA: TGTGCTAGTGGTTTGGTGGGACAGGGAAATGAAAAACTGTTTTTT. This translates into CASGLVGQGNEKLFF.

This chain links TRBV28 with TRBJ1-5; D unresolved. This CDR3 has 13 amino acids. Germline CDR1 reads MDHEN; CDR2 reads SYDVKM. V was clipped by 7 bases and J by 4 bases, with 11 bases between them. Written as DNA, the CDR3 is TGTGCCAGCACGAACAGAATTAATCAGCCCCAGCATTTT. The encoded protein is CASTNRINQPQHF.

This rearrangement joins TRBV30 to TRBJ1-5; 7 bases map to TRBD1. V gave up 2 bases and J gave up 4 bases; unmatched junction bases: 8. This CDR3 is 15 amino acids long. Germline values: CDR1 GTSNPN, CDR2 SVGIG (reference sequence). DNA of the CDR3: TGTGCCTGGAGTAGATGGGACAGCGGAAATCAGCCCCAGCATTTT. It encodes CAWSRWDSGNQPQHF.

The chain is built from TRBV6-2 or TRBV6-3 and TRBJ1-5, with TRBD1 identical over 8 bases. This CDR3 contains 15 residues. Trimming removed 6 bases from V and 2 bases from J; junction bases left unmatched: 6. The germline CDR1 and CDR2 sequences are MNHEY and SVGEGT. The DNA of the CDR3 is TGTGCCAGCAGCTCCAGGGGGCGGGGCAATCAGCCCCAGCATTTT. Its protein is CASSSRGRGNQPQHF.